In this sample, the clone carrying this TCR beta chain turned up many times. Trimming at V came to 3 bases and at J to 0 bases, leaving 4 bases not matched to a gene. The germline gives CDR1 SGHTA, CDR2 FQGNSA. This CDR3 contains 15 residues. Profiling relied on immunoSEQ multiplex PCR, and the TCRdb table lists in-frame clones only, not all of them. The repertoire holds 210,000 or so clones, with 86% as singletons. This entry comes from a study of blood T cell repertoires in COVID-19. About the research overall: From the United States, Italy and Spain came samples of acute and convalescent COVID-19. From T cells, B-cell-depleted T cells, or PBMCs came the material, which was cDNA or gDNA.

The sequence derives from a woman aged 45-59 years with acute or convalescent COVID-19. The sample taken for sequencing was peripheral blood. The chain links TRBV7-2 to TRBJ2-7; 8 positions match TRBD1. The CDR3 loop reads CASSLGTGSSYEQYF. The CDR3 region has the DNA TGTGCCAGCAGCTTGGGGACAGGCAGCTCCTACGAGCAGTACTTC.